The 7 T cell receptor beta chains below were found in one sample sequenced in a study of T cells in women clearing cervical HPV infection. Assay used: immunoSEQ multiplex PCR; TCRdb lists only in-frame clones, some missing. Its listing shows about 30,000 clones. The sequenced sample was blood buffy coat. The receptors derive from a woman aged 18 to 75 with a cervical HPV16 infection that either progressed to CIN3+ or cleared (not recorded which).

Comments on this clone: The read comes to an end 3 residues before the CDR3 does, leaving the germline J gene to fill in the end. The chain links TRBV12-3 or TRBV12-4 to TRBJ2-7, with TRBD2 as a possible D gene (6 bases). CDR3 length equals 15 residues. The germline V and J ends were trimmed by 5 bases and 0 bases, with 14 bases remaining between them. The CDR3 DNA, read in part, is TGTGCCAGCAGTAAAGGACTACTGAGCTCCTACGAG. This encodes CASSKGLLSSYE. In full, the CDR3 reads CASSKGLLSSYEQYF.

For this clone: With the read ending 3 residues before the CDR3 end, the germline J gene is used to fill in that end. V gene TRBV7-9 combines with J gene TRBJ1-3, with TRBD1 matching over 7 bases. The germline CDR1 and CDR2 sequences are SEHNR and FQNEAQ (reference sequence). V trimming: 5 bases; J trimming: 4 bases; junction bases outside the gene matches: 8. The CDR3 is made up of 15 amino acids. The CDR3 DNA, read in part, is TGTGCCAGCAGCCCCACAGGGGCGGTAGGAAACACC. It is translated as CASSPTGAVGNT. The full CDR3 sequence reads CASSPTGAVGNTIYF.

A word on this clone: The read stops 3 residues short of the end of the CDR3; the missing end is completed from the germline J gene. The chain couples TRBV29-1 to TRBJ1-1; 8 positions agree with TRBD1. Germline V lookup: CDR1 SQVTM, CDR2 ANQGSEA. J was trimmed by 3 bases and V by 5 bases; bases with no gene match: 2. This CDR3 comprises 12 residues. CDR3 loop: CSVQGAHTEAFF. Incomplete CDR3 DNA: TGCAGCGTTCAGGGGGCGCACACTGAA. Drawing the rest from reference TRBV29-1 and TRBJ1-1, the complete variable domain is SAVISQKPSRDICQRGTSLTIQCQVDSQVTMMFWYRQQPGQSLTLIATANQGSEATYESGFVIDKFPISRPNLTFSTLTVSNMSPEDSSIYLCSVQGAHTEAFFGQGTRLTVV.

For this clone: The read comes to an end 3 residues before the CDR3 does, leaving the germline J gene to fill in the end. The J gene is TRBJ2-7, the V gene TRBV28; D not certain. The CDR3 has 14 residues. Trimming took 1 base from V and 3 from J, leaving 10 bases between them. Germline assignment: CDR1 MDHEN and CDR2 SYDVKM. The CDR3 loop is CASSLSMSSYEQYF. The sequenced part of the CDR3 DNA is TGTGCCAGCAGTTTATCTATGAGTAGCTACGAG.

Comment on this clone: Coverage ceases 3 residues before the CDR3 finishes, and the germline J gene fills in the end. V and J are TRBV6-4 and TRBJ2-2, with D possibly matching TRBD1 (6 bases). The germline V gene encodes CDR1 MRHNA and CDR2 SNTAGT. Between the trimmed V and J ends, which lost 8 bases and 1 base, there was a span of 8 bases. The CDR3 sequence is 13 residues long. CDR3 bases read: TGTGCCAGCTCGGACAGGAACACCGGGGAG. Residues: CASSDRNTGE. The full CDR3 protein reads CASSDRNTGELFF.

As to this clone: Read coverage stops 3 residues before the CDR3 terminus; the germline J gene supplies the remainder. This chain connects TRBV5-1 to TRBJ2-2; 13 bases line up with TRBD2. Losses at the gene ends were 1 base for V and 5 bases for J; bases not matched to a gene: 5. The germline gives CDR1 SGHRS, CDR2 YFSETQ. The length of the CDR3 is 17 residues. Here the CDR3 reads CASSLTSGGAGTGELFF. Partial CDR3 DNA: TGCGCCAGCAGCTTGACTAGCGGGGGGGCCGGGACCGGGGAG.

Remarks on this clone: The read terminates 3 residues before the CDR3 end, so the remaining end is supplied by the germline J gene. V gene TRBV20-1 combines with J gene TRBJ2-7, with 12 bases aligning to TRBD2. This CDR3 comprises 19 residues. The V segment lost 1 base and the J segment 0 bases; nucleotides outside the gene matches: 13. Germline V lookup: CDR1 DFQATT, CDR2 SNEGSKA (reference sequence). The CDR3 bases that were read are TGCAGTGCTAGAGCCTCTACGGCCCTAGCGGGGGGGATCTCCTACGAG. It specifies CSARASTALAGGISYE. The entire CDR3 protein reads CSARASTALAGGISYEQYF.